The 6 T cell receptor beta chains listed next were all sequenced from one sample in a study of T cell responses to AZD1222 COVID-19 vaccine. Profiling relied on immunoSEQ multiplex PCR, and the TCRdb table lists in-frame clones only, not all of them. The sample includes around 140,000 clones, 90% of them seen just once. The material was peripheral blood, obtained on day 0 of AZD1222 vaccination. All receptors come from an adult in good health.

The V and J genes are TRBV18 and TRBJ2-7, with TRBD2 matching 9 bases. The CDR3 is 14 amino acids. Germline lookup yields CDR1 KGHSH and CDR2 LQKENI. V shed 3 bases, J shed 5 bases, and the junction held 5 bases outside the gene matches. CDR3 nucleotide sequence: TGTGCCAGCTCACCGACTAGCGGAGAGAACGAGCAGTACTTC. It yields the protein CASSPTSGENEQYF.

The chain employs TRBV7-9 and TRBJ1-1; unclear D gene. From germline, CDR1 is SEHNR and CDR2 FQNEAQ (reference sequence). The CDR3 is 10 residues long. V was cut by 5 bases and J by 11 bases, with 9 bases left in between. DNA of the CDR3: TGTGCCAGCAGCCCCTCGGTTGCTTTCTTT. Translated: CASSPSVAFF.

The chain carries TRBV27 and TRBJ2-3; D unresolved. CDR1 MNHEY and CDR2 SMNVEV come from the germline V gene (reference sequence). Trimming pared 5 bases from V and 3 bases from J, leaving 3 bases between. The CDR3 runs to 11 residues. This CDR3 reads CASSTTDTQYF. CDR3 in DNA: TGTGCCAGCAGTACTACAGATACGCAGTATTTT.

The CDR3 coding sequence is TGTGCCAGCAGCTTGCGGACTAGAAACGACGAGCAGTACTTC. Its translation is CASSLRTRNDEQYF. The chain joins TRBV7-8 to TRBJ2-7; 7 nucleotides agree with TRBD2. V lost 3 bases, J lost 5 bases, and 7 bases stayed unmatched. The length of the CDR3 is 14 residues. The V gene's germline CDR1 is SGHVS and CDR2 FQNEAQ.

The chain employs TRBV29-1 and TRBJ1-1; D call uncertain. The V end lost 6 bases, the J end lost 1 base, and 6 bases lay between the germline ends. The CDR3 consists of 11 residues. Germline values: CDR1 SQVTM, CDR2 ANQGSEA. The CDR3 protein is CSVGSNTEAFF. In nucleotides, the CDR3 is TGCAGCGTAGGGTCGAACACTGAAGCTTTCTTT.

The chain recombines TRBV6-5 with TRBJ2-5; no clear D gene. Trimming took off 6 bases at V and 5 bases at J, with 10 bases between the two ends. The CDR3 covers 12 residues. Germline values: CDR1 MNHEY, CDR2 SVGAGI. The CDR3 spells CASRRSEETQYF. As DNA, the CDR3 is TGTGCCAGCAGGCGGTCGGAGGAGACCCAGTACTTC.